Presented here are 8 T cell receptor beta chains from one specimen sequenced in a study of T-cell memory formation after mild COVID-19. TCRdb itself ran the 5' RACE reads through MiXCR, one entry per CDR3 protein. The sample shows about 310,000 distinct CDR3 sequences, more than 15% of them seen only once. The sample consisted of PBMCs or a T cell subset sorted from them (not recorded which). These TCRs come from a man younger than 35 who had mild COVID-19 (a few samples of this study predate the infection). Cell type and time point are not known.

The count of this clonotype is one. The gene calls are TRBV9 and TRBJ1-1, with D possibly matching TRBD1 (5 bases). The CDR3 has 14 amino acids. Germline assignment: CDR1 SGDLS and CDR2 YYNGEE. V was trimmed by 3 bases and J by 4 bases, leaving 13 bases between them. The CDR3 sequence: CASSASRVLTEAFF. The CDR3 bases are TGTGCCAGCAGCGCATCCAGGGTGCTCACTGAAGCTTTCTTT.

The CDR3 sequence is CASSLDPSGGATTQYF. The CDR3 bases are TGCGCCAGCAGCTTGGACCCTAGCGGGGGGGCTACTACGCAGTATTTT. The chain joins TRBV5-1 to TRBJ2-3, with 12 nucleotides matching TRBD2. Germline CDR1 is SGHRS and CDR2 is YFSETQ. V shed 0 bases, J shed 8 bases, and the junction held 7 bases outside the gene matches. The CDR3 length is 16 residues.

This sequence joins TRBV23-1 and TRBJ2-7; the D gene is possibly TRBD1 (6 bases). TRBV23-1 is an ORF, and what it does is uncertain. The germline V and J ends were trimmed by 11 bases and 5 bases, with 16 bases remaining between them. CDR3 length equals 12 residues. The CDR3 loop is CALWDTGHEQYV. The CDR3, as DNA: TGCGCCCTTTGGGACACCGGGCACGAGCAGTACGTC.

The rearrangement joins TRBV4-3 to TRBJ2-1; TRBD2 agrees at 13 bases. CDR3 length: 16 residues. Germline V lookup: CDR1 LGHNA, CDR2 YSLEER. The trim removed 4 bases at V and 10 bases at J, leaving 10 bases unmatched. CDR3 in amino acids: CASSPGTSGATEEQFF. For the CDR3, the DNA is TGCGCCAGCAGCCCCGGGACTAGCGGGGCGACGGAAGAGCAGTTCTTC.

This clonotype was seen only a few times. The rearrangement uses TRBV10-3 and TRBJ2-6; 9 bases line up with TRBD2. The CDR3 runs to 16 residues. Germline loops: CDR1 ENHRY, CDR2 SYGVKD. V lost 10 bases to trimming and J lost 3 bases; unmatched junction nucleotides: 10. The CDR3 loop reads CATGRGGHGGANVLTF. The DNA of the CDR3 is TGTGCCACAGGGCGGGGGGGCCATGGTGGGGCCAACGTCCTGACTTTC.

This clonotype has just a few counts. The chain couples TRBV5-6 to TRBJ2-1, with 7 nucleotides matching TRBD1. This CDR3 is 13 amino acids long. V lost 4 bases to trimming and J lost 7 bases; unmatched junction nucleotides: 5. Germline loops: CDR1 SGHDT, CDR2 YYEEEE. The CDR3 loop reads CASSTGQENEQFF. CDR3 DNA sequence: TGTGCCAGCAGCACCGGACAGGAGAATGAGCAGTTCTTC.

The sample holds one count of this clonotype. The V gene is TRBV20-1, the J gene TRBJ1-5, with 8 bases that match TRBD1. The CDR3 is made up of 17 amino acids. Germline V CDR1 and CDR2: DFQATT, SNEGSKA (reference sequence). V was pared by 3 bases and J by 2 bases, with 12 bases of the junction left unmatched. The CDR3, as DNA: TGCAGTGCTAGGCGGACAGGGAAAAGGAGAGGCAATCAGCCCCAGCATTTT. Translated: CSARRTGKRRGNQPQHF.

The J gene is TRBJ1-1, the V gene TRBV6-1, with D possibly TRBD1 on 6 matching bases. V was cut by 8 bases and J by 1 base, with 14 bases left in between. The CDR3 is made up of 14 amino acids. Germline V gene lookup returns CDR1 MNHNS and CDR2 SASEGT. The CDR3 here is CASGESQGNTEAFF. The CDR3 bases are TGTGCCAGCGGAGAGTCACAGGGGAACACTGAAGCTTTCTTT.